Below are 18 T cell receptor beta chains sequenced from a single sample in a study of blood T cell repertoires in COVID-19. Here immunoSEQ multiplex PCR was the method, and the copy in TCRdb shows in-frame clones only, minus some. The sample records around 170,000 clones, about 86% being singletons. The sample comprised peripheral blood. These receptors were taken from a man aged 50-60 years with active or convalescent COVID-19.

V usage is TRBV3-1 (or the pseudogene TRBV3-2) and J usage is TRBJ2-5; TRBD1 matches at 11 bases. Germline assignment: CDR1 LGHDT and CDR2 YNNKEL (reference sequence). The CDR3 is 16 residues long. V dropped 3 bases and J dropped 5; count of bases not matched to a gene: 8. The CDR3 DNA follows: TGTGCCAGCAGCCACGCCGGGACAGGGGGGGAGGAGACCCAGTACTTC. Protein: CASSHAGTGGEETQYF.

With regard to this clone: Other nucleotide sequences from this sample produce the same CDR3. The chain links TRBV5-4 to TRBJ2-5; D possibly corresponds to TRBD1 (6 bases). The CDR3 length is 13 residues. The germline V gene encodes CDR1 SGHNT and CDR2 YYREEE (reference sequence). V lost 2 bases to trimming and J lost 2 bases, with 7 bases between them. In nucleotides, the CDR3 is TGTGCCAGCAGCTTAGGACAGCAAGAGACCCAGTACTTC. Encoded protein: CASSLGQQETQYF.

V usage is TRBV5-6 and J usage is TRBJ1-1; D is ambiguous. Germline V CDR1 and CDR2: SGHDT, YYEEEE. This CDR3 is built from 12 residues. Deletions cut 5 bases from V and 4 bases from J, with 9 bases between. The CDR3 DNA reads TGTGCCAGCAGGAGGAAGAGCACTGAAGCTTTCTTT. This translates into CASRRKSTEAFF.

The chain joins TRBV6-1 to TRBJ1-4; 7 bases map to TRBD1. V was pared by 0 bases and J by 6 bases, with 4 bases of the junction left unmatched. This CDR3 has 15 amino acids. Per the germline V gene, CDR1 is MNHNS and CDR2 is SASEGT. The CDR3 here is CASSEAEGAYEKLFF. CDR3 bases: TGTGCCAGCAGTGAAGCGGAGGGGGCCTATGAAAAACTGTTTTTT.

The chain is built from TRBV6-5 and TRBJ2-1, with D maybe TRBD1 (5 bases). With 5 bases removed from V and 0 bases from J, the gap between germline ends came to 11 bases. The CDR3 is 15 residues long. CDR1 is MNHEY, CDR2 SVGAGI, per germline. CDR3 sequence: CASSRIRGSYNEQFF. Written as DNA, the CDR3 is TGTGCCAGCAGTCGAATTAGGGGCTCCTACAATGAGCAGTTCTTC.

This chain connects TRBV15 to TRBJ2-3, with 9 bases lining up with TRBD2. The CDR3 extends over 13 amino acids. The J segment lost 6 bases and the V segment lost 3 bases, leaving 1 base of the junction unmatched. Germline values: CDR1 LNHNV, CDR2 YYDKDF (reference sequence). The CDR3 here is CATSRRGGDTQYF. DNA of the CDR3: TGTGCCACCAGCAGGCGGGGGGGCGATACGCAGTATTTT.

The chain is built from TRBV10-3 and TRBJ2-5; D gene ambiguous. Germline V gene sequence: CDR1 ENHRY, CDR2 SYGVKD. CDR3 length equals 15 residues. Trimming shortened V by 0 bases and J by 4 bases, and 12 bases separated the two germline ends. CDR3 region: CAISESLVQRETQYF. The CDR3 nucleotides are TGTGCCATCAGTGAGTCTCTAGTCCAGAGAGAGACCCAGTACTTC.

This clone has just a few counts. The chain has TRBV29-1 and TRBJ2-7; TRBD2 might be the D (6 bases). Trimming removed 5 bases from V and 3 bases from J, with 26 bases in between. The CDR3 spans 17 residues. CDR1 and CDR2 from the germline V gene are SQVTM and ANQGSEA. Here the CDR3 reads CSVYDTAGLTPLYEQYF. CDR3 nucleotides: TGCAGCGTTTATGATACGGCGGGGCTAACTCCCCTCTACGAGCAGTACTTC.

The CDR3 loop reads CASSTRTSEEQFF. The CDR3 DNA follows: TGTGCCAGCAGCACCCGGACTAGCGAAGAGCAGTTCTTC. The chain combines TRBV3-1 (or the pseudogene TRBV3-2) with TRBJ2-1, with TRBD2 matching 9 bases. The CDR3 loop spans 13 amino acids. The germline V gene encodes CDR1 LGHDT and CDR2 YNNKEL (reference sequence). V shed 5 bases and J 10 bases; nucleotides not matched to a gene: 6.

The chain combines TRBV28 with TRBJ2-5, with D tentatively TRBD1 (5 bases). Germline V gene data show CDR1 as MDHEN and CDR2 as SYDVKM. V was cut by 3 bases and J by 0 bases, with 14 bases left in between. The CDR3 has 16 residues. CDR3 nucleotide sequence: TGTGCCAGCAGTTTTCCGACAGAAGCGTACCAAGAGACCCAGTACTTC. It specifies CASSFPTEAYQETQYF.

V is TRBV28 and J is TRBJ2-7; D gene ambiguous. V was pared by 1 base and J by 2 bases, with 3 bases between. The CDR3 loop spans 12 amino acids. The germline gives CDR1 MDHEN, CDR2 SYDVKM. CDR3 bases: TGTGCCAGCAGTTTATATACCTACGAGCAGTACTTC. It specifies CASSLYTYEQYF.

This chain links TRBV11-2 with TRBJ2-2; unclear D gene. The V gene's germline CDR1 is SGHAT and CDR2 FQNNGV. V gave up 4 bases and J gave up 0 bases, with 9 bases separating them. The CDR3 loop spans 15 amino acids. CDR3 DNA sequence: TGTGCCAGCAGCTCCTTAGCCCCGAACACCGGGGAGCTGTTTTTT. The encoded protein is CASSSLAPNTGELFF. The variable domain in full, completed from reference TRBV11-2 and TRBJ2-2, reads EAGVAQSPRYKIIEKRQSVAFWCNPISGHATLYWYQQILGQGPKLLIQFQNNGVVDDSQLPKDRFSAERLKGVDSTLKIQPAKLEDSAVYLCASSSLAPNTGELFFGEGSRLTVL.

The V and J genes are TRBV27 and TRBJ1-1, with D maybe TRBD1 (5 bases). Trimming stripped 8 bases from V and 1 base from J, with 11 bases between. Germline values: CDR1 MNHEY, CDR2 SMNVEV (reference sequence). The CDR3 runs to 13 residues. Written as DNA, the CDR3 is TGTGCCAGCGCGGGACGGGAGAACACTGAAGCTTTCTTT. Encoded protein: CASAGRENTEAFF.

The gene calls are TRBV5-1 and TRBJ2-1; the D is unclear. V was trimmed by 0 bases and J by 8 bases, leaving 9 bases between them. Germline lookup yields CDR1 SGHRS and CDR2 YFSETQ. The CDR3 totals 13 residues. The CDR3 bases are TGCGCCAGCAGCTTGGTTAGTACTGATGAGCAGTTCTTC. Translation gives CASSLVSTDEQFF.

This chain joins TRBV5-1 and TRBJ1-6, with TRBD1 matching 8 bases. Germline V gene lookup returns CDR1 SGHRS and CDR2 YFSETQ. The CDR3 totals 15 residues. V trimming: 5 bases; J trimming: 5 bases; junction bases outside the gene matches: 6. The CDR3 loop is CASRSTGEDNSPLHF. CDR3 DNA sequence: TGCGCCAGCAGGTCGACAGGGGAAGATAATTCACCCCTCCACTTT.

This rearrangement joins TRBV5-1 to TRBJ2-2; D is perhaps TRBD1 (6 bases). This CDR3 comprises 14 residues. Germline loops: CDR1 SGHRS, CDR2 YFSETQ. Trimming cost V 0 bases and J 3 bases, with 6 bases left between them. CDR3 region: CASSLGTDTGELFF. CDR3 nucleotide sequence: TGCGCCAGCAGCTTGGGGACAGACACCGGGGAGCTGTTTTTT.

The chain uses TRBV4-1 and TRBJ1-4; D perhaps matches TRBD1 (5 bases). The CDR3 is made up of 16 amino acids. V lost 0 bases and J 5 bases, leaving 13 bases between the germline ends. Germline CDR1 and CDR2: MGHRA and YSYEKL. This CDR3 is CASSQDPGRGNEKLFF. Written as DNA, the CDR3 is TGCGCCAGCAGCCAAGACCCAGGACGGGGGAATGAAAAACTGTTTTTT.

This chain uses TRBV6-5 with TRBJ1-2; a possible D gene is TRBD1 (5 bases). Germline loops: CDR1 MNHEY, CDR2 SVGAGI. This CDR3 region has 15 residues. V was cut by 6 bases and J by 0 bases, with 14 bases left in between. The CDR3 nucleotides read TGTGCCAGCAGCCGCGACAGATCCGCTAACTATGGCTACACCTTC. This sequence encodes CASSRDRSANYGYTF.